The entry that follows covers one TCR beta chain sequence. This entry belongs to a study of CD8 T cells in Susac syndrome. A quantity of about 0.5 to 1 ug RNA underwent reverse transcription using random hexamers. TCRdb reanalysed the immunoSEQ multiplex PCR reads using MiXCR and keeps one entry per CDR3 protein. The sample carries 95,000 to 150,000 distinct CDR3 sequences, 94% recorded once. Sequencing of TCR beta was performed on blood CD8+ and CD4+ T cells. The V gene's germline CDR1 is DFQATT and CDR2 SNEGSKA (reference sequence). With 2 bases clipped from V and 3 bases from J, the junction kept 2 bases outside the gene matches. The length of the CDR3 is 14 residues.

This rearrangement joins TRBV20-1 to TRBJ1-5, with TRBD1 matching over 9 bases. This receptor was identified in a human donor in good health. The sequencing sample was made of CD4+ T cells from PBMCs. This CDR3 is CSARRTGANQPQHF. CDR3 nucleotides: TGCAGTGCTAGAAGGACAGGGGCCAATCAGCCCCAGCATTTT.